What follows describes a single T cell receptor (beta chain). This clone's antigen is unknown. Per-nucleotide qualities are absent, and no much larger clonotype sits a single base away. The data were taken from a study of blood T cells in healthy people across ages (dated by TCRdb to 2013 to 2016). The study in broad terms: In model experiments, template switching captured roughly one uniquely barcoded TCR beta cDNA molecule for every two T cells. For two donors (one aged 18 to 30 and one aged 80 or older), the study analyzed two additional independent replicas of 1 million unique cDNA reads from the same blood draw. To avoid experimental bias, donors of different ages were randomly spread across the sequencing lanes. Donors were grouped into four age groups: young (average roughly 17 years), middle-aged (approximately 41), aged (approximately 58) and long-lived (less than 85). Using deep sequencing normalized with unique cDNA molecular identifiers, the study measured how TCR beta repertoire diversity changes with age. Overall study results and their limits: The long-lived group showed more naive CD4+ T cells, fewer expanded clones and increased TCR diversity than the aged group, suggesting age selection. Observed TCR beta diversity per million T cells fell roughly linearly with age, and a significant reduction was already apparent by age around 40. Bulk unsorted PBMC profiling prevented conclusive comparison of naive and antigen-experienced compartments. The CMV infection status of donors was not known, potentially confounding age-related changes in expanded clonotypes. The percentage of naive T cells measured by flow cytometry correlated strongly with observed TCR beta diversity. Total diversity estimates from one million sequenced T cells were considered lower bounds and underestimates.

Systemically healthy Caucasian individuals from Russia, 35 to 50 in total and aged about 6 to 95 years, were included as donors. Each donor gave ten milliliters of peripheral blood, drawn into EDTA-treated Vacutainer tubes. PBMCs were isolated by Ficoll-Paque density-gradient centrifugation, with at least 7 million obtained per sample. Trizol reagent was used to extract total RNA from PBMCs, with at least 5.5 micrograms per sample. For every donor, an aliquot of PBMCs went through flow cytometry to measure the percentages of naive CD45RAhigh/CD27high T cells. At the junction V is shortened by 3 bases and J by 0 bases, with 10 bases in between. Including cysteine and phenylalanine, the CDR3 has 15 amino acids. Only the CDR3 DNA stays, 45 bases, in frame from base 1. The method behind the library was 5' RACE. Sequencing was carried out with an Illumina HiSeq 2500. A second about 6 to 11 cycle PCR used a sample-barcoded 5' primer and a J-beta primer mix. A template-switch 5' adaptor carrying 12 random nucleotides introduced a unique molecular identifier onto each TCR beta cDNA molecule. Each sample yielded at least 3 million CDR3-containing paired-end reads. The Mint cDNA synthesis kit, primed by a TRBC-specific oligonucleotide, was used to synthesize first-strand cDNA from all RNA. All cDNA was treated with uracil-DNA glycosylase and then went through a first 18-cycle PCR with the universal primers M1SS and BC2_uni_R. The authors processed their data as follows. Each sample was normalized by randomly selecting 1 million high-quality reads, each carrying a distinct molecular identifier. Instead of being binned into consensus sequences, reads with shared molecular identifiers were discarded. MiTCR, with a Q25 quality threshold and the strictest error-elimination algorithm, was used for CDR3 identification, clonotype clustering and error correction. A nonparametric unseen species model using Euler transformation provided a lower-bound estimate of total TCR beta diversity. TCRdb trimmed public reads at Q25 via fastp, called clones via MiXCR and kept in-frame beta chains. Identical CDR3 protein sequences are pooled into one entry, listed with their most common genes and DNA. TCRdb assigned the V and J calls; the authors' analysis was not used. The sample table shows hundreds of thousands of distinct CDR3 sequences, and approximately 31% are seen once. The ten largest clones capture approximately 15% of the sample.

Sequenced: blood. The V gene is TRBV12-3 or TRBV12-4 and the J gene is TRBJ2-3; the D element could tentatively be TRBD1 or TRBD2, as 6 bases agree for each. This clonotype was sampled from a woman of 80 years or more in good health. Donor details come from another sample of the same person, matched by shared clones. The DNA reads as follows: TGTGCCAGCAGTTTCGGGGGCTTGAGCACAGATACGCAGTATTTT. This translates into CASSFGGLSTDTQYF.